This T cell receptor beta chain was sequenced in a study of T cell responses to AZD1222 COVID-19 vaccine. Study results and limitations: Compared with day 0, the breadth and depth of the Spike-specific TCR repertoire rose significantly after two doses of AZD1222. Recipients of AZD1222 seropositive at baseline numbered only 6 or 7. There were mostly white British donors and more females than males, and clonal diversity was possibly underestimated.

With regard to this clone: Its antigen is undetermined.

The CDR3 spans 13 residues. Germline loops: CDR1 MNHNY, CDR2 SVGAGI (reference sequence). The J segment lost 7 bases and the V segment lost 4 bases, leaving 3 bases of the junction unmatched. Produced via immunoSEQ multiplex PCR; TCRdb's table is partial and in-frame only. The sample lists about 270,000 clones, roughly 93% occurring once. This chain connects TRBV6-6 to TRBJ1-5; 8 bases agree with TRBD1. The sample was peripheral blood, taken 28 days after the second AZD1222 dose. The sequence came from an adult who received the AZD1222 COVID-19 vaccine. The CDR3 is CASSSDRAQPQHF. CDR3 in DNA: TGTGCCAGCAGTTCGGACAGGGCCCAGCCCCAGCATTTT.